This entry lists 16 T cell receptor beta chains sequenced from one sample in a study of T cells in Graves' hyperthyroidism and ophthalmopathy. TCR beta CDR3 regions were amplified from RNA. TCR CDR3 regions were first amplified by RT-PCR with HTBI primers. TCRdb re-called the multiplex PCR reads with MiXCR, one entry per CDR3 protein. Among approximately 430,000 distinct CDR3 sequences, 15% to 19% were seen once, and the ten largest hold roughly 7.7%. Sequencing was carried out using blood. The receptors were gathered from a woman aged 18-30 years with Graves' hyperthyroidism.

This clonotype has at least ten counts. The rearrangement links TRBV13 to TRBJ1-1; D perhaps matches TRBD1 (5 bases). The CDR3 spans 14 residues. V dropped 0 bases and J dropped 1 base, with 6 bases sitting between them. Germline V gives CDR1 PRHDT, CDR2 FYEKMQ (reference sequence). The CDR3 region is CASSLGGQNTEAFF. CDR3 bases: TGTGCCAGCAGCTTAGGAGGACAGAACACTGAAGCTTTCTTT. Full variable domain (missing parts from reference TRBV13 and TRBJ1-1): AAGVIQSPRHLIKEKRETATLKCYPIPRHDTVYWYQQGPGQDPQFLISFYEKMQSDKGSIPDRFSAQQFSDYHSELNMSSLELGDSALYFCASSLGGQNTEAFFGQGTRLTVV.

This clonotype has at least ten counts. The V call is TRBV4-1, the J call TRBJ2-1; D perhaps matches TRBD1 (5 bases). V lost 6 bases to trimming and J lost 8 bases, with 11 bases between them. CDR1 MGHRA and CDR2 YSYEKL come from the germline V gene. The length of the CDR3 is 12 residues. The CDR3 protein is CASRAVGHEQFF. CDR3 bases: TGCGCCAGCAGAGCTGTGGGGCATGAGCAGTTCTTC.

This clonotype was detected ten times or more. The chain has TRBV6-6 and TRBJ2-1, with D perhaps matching TRBD2 (5 bases). The germline V and J ends were trimmed by 0 bases and 8 bases, with 8 bases remaining between them. Germline V lookup: CDR1 MNHNY, CDR2 SVGAGI (reference sequence). CDR3 length: 13 residues. CDR3 region: CASSYSGAYEQFF. The DNA of the CDR3 is TGTGCCAGCAGTTACTCGGGAGCCTATGAGCAGTTCTTC.

This clonotype was observed a handful of times. A much larger clone differs from this one at a single base, so this may be a read error. This chain links TRBV18 with TRBJ1-5; D gene uncertain. Germline V lookup: CDR1 KGHSH, CDR2 LQKENI. This CDR3 comprises 16 residues. In DNA form, the CDR3 reads TGTGCCAGCTCACCACCAATCAGACATAGCAATCAGCCCCGGCATTTT. This gives the protein CASSPPIRHSNQPRHF.

This clonotype was recorded at least ten times. The CDR3 sequence: CAISFRAQGQGYNSPLHF. The CDR3 region has the DNA TGTGCCATCAGTTTTAGGGCACAGGGCCAGGGCTATAATTCACCCCTCCACTTT. The genes are TRBV10-3 and TRBJ1-6; D may be TRBD1 (6 bases). Germline CDR1 ENHRY, CDR2 SYGVKD. V lost 5 bases and J lost 3, with 20 bases in between. This CDR3 is 18 amino acids long.

The V call is TRBV2, the J call TRBJ2-3; D might be TRBD1 or TRBD2, each matching 6 bases. In germline, CDR1 is SNHLY, CDR2 FYNNEI. CDR3 length: 16 residues. The ends were cut back, 9 bases at V and 4 bases at J, with 23 bases in the middle. CDR3 protein: CASSTPGAQGSDTQYF. The DNA of the CDR3 is TGTGCCAGTAGCACCCCGGGGGCACAGGGATCAGATACGCAGTATTTT.

The V and J genes are TRBV30 and TRBJ2-5, with 9 bases matching TRBD2. The V gene end was trimmed by 3 bases and the J gene end by 1 base; junction bases not matched to a gene: 6. Germline V gene sequence: CDR1 GTSNPN, CDR2 SVGIG (reference sequence). CDR3 length: 15 residues. Here the CDR3 DNA reads TGTGCCTGGAGGGGGCGGGGGGGTTCCCAAGAGACCCAGTACTTC. Residues: CAWRGRGGSQETQYF.

This clonotype appeared a few times. The V and J genes are TRBV5-1 and TRBJ2-5, with a possible D match to TRBD1 (5 bases). Germline CDR1 reads SGHRS; CDR2 reads YFSETQ. The CDR3 has 16 residues. V was cut by 2 bases and J by 5 bases, with 19 bases left in between. The CDR3 coding sequence is TGCGCCAGCAGCTTTGGGCTGGCATGGGGCGAGGAGACCCAGTACTTC. Protein: CASSFGLAWGEETQYF.

This chain connects TRBV20-1 to TRBJ1-3; D is ambiguous. The CDR3 totals 12 residues. The V end was cut by 6 bases, the J end by 2 bases, with 8 bases between. The germline CDR1 and CDR2 sequences are DFQATT and SNEGSKA (reference sequence). CDR3 in amino acids: CSAQEAGNTIYF. CDR3 nucleotides: TGCAGTGCCCAGGAGGCTGGAAACACCATATATTTT.

At least ten counts were recorded for this clonotype. This chain links TRBV24-1 with TRBJ2-3, with 8 bases that match TRBD1. Germline lookup yields CDR1 KGHDR and CDR2 SFDVKD. V lost 4 bases to trimming and J lost 7 bases; unmatched junction nucleotides: 21. This CDR3 spans 19 amino acids. CDR3 coding DNA: TGTGCCACCAGTGAACGGACAGGGAATGGAAGGCGACACGGGAATACGCAGTATTTT. As protein: CATSERTGNGRRHGNTQYF.

This clonotype appeared many times. The CDR3, as DNA: TGTGCCAGCAGCGGTCCTCAGGATAATTCACCCCTCCACTTT. Protein sequence: CASSGPQDNSPLHF. The rearrangement joins TRBV3-1 to TRBJ1-6, with D unclear. V lost 5 bases and J 5 bases, leaving 10 bases between the germline ends. The CDR3 consists of 14 residues. CDR1 LGHDT and CDR2 YNNKEL come from the germline V gene (reference sequence).

V gene TRBV25-1 combines with J gene TRBJ2-6; the D gene is possibly TRBD2 (6 bases). The CDR3 is 16 residues long. CDR1 MGHDK and CDR2 SYGVNS come from the germline V gene. V was clipped by 5 bases and J by 1 base, with 12 bases between them. CDR3 nucleotide sequence: TGTGCCAGCAGTAATTGGACTAAGTCTGGGGCCAACGTCCTGACTTTC. This codes for CASSNWTKSGANVLTF.

This clonotype was seen at least ten times. The chain is built from TRBV20-1 and TRBJ2-1, with TRBD1 as a possible D gene (5 bases). The CDR3 is 15 amino acids. The germline V and J ends were trimmed by 5 bases and 8 bases, with 22 bases remaining between them. Germline V gene sequence: CDR1 DFQATT, CDR2 SNEGSKA (reference sequence). CDR3 sequence: CSAQQESHPADEQFF. The DNA for the CDR3 is TGCAGTGCTCAACAGGAATCCCACCCCGCCGATGAGCAGTTCTTC.

This clonotype has at least ten counts. The chain carries TRBV29-1 and TRBJ2-1; TRBD1 matches 10 bases. Germline loops: CDR1 SQVTM, CDR2 ANQGSEA. The length of the CDR3 is 16 residues. Trimming removed 6 bases from V and 3 bases from J; junction bases left unmatched: 11. Written as DNA, the CDR3 is TGCAGCGTAACGGACAGGGGGGCGAAAAGCTACAATGAGCAGTTCTTC. Amino acids: CSVTDRGAKSYNEQFF.

In this sample, this clonotype turned up many times. The rearrangement joins TRBV11-3 to TRBJ1-1; D is unresolved. The CDR3 covers 14 residues. Germline-derived CDR1 and CDR2 are SGHNT and YENEEA. The V end was cut by 5 bases, the J end by 1 base, with 11 bases between. CDR3 residues: CASSPEWGNTEAFF. CDR3 bases: TGTGCCAGCAGCCCAGAGTGGGGGAACACTGAAGCTTTCTTT.

This clonotype has more than one count but fewer than ten. V and J are TRBV9 and TRBJ2-1; D gene unclear. The germline V and J ends were trimmed by 2 bases and 4 bases, with 7 bases remaining between them. CDR1 is SGDLS and CDR2 is YYNGEE in the germline V gene. The CDR3 is 13 amino acids. The CDR3 loop is CASSVGSYNEQFF. CDR3 nucleotide sequence: TGTGCCAGCAGCGTCGGGTCGTACAATGAGCAGTTCTTC.